This T cell receptor beta chain was identified in a study of shared clonotypes between healthy human individuals. CDR1 is MNHNS and CDR2 is SASEGT in the germline V gene. Trimming shortened V by 9 bases and J by 0 bases, and 12 bases separated the two germline ends. This CDR3 has 13 amino acids. The investigators split CD4+ cells into a CD45RA+ naive subset and a CD45RA-negative memory subset. Authors' processing steps: Junction-only sequences produced by ImmunoSEQ had no quality scores, so filtering differed. Profiling relied on immunoSEQ multiplex PCR, and the TCRdb table lists in-frame clones only, not all of them. D and trimming were read from the DNA, whereas the V and J calls and clone size are those reported in that table. This sample has some 2 million clones, with roughly 95% found just once.

The sequenced sample was naive CD4+ T cells sorted from blood. Stated subset: CD45RA+ positively selected. This receptor was obtained from a man aged 18-30 years in good health. V gene TRBV6-1 combines with J gene TRBJ2-7; D call uncertain. The CDR3, as DNA: TGTGCCAGACCTAACAACTCCTCCTACGAGCAGTACTTC. This sequence encodes CARPNNSSYEQYF.